These T cell receptor beta chains were read from a single sample in a study of post-analysis software for immune sequencing data. TCRdb analysed the PCR reads with MiXCR anew, one entry per CDR3 protein. Among over 300,000 distinct CDR3 sequences listed, 30% to 45% were seen once. The specimen sequenced was blood. The receptors originated from a girl aged 5 to 17 with multiple sclerosis. Each CDR3 is given with its conserved first and last residue. The D gene is left open where the match is weak. Clone sizes are given selectively: once, few, many, or a class where the clone is expanded.

>few|TRBV10-3|TRBJ1-2|.
TGTGCCATCAGTGAGGGACGGGACGGGTATGGCTACACCTTC
CAISEGRDGYGYTF
>few|TRBV14|TRBJ1-1|.
TGTGCCAGCACTAAACCGGGTGGCGGGAACACTGAAGCTTTCTTT
CASTKPGGGNTEAFF
>.|TRBV12-3/TRBV12-4|TRBJ2-3|TRBD1
TGTGCCAGCAGTTCCGGACAGGGGGGATTAAGCACAGATACGCAGTATTTT
CASSSGQGGLSTDTQYF
>.|TRBV7-2|TRBJ2-7|.
TGTGCCAGCAGGGAGCAGGCTATGGGGCGATACGAGCAGTACTTC
CASREQAMGRYEQYF
>.|TRBV6-1|TRBJ2-1|.
TGTGCCACGGCAATAGAATCGTACAATGAGCAGTTCTTC
CATAIESYNEQFF
>.|TRBV4-1|TRBJ2-7|TRBD1
TGCGCCAGCAGCCAATTACCGGGACAGTTATCCTACGAGCAGTACTTC
CASSQLPGQLSYEQYF
>few|TRBV25-1|TRBJ2-1|TRBD2
TGTGCCAGCACCTCCGGGACTAGCCCCTACAATGAGCAGTTCTTC
CASTSGTSPYNEQFF
>.|TRBV20-1|TRBJ2-4|.
TGCTCCCGAGGGGCCGTTGGGAACATTCAGTACTTC
CSRGAVGNIQYF
>few|TRBV6-5|TRBJ1-5|.
TGTGCCAGCAGGCAGACTAACAATCAGCCCCAGCATTTT
CASRQTNNQPQHF
>few|TRBV15|TRBJ2-1|.
TGTGCCACCAGCAGATCCCATCGTTTGGGGGACGATGAGCAGTTCTTC
CATSRSHRLGDDEQFF
>few|TRBV4-2|TRBJ2-3|TRBD1
TGTGCCAGCAGCCAAGAAGTGGGACAGGGGGCAGATACGCAGTATTTT
CASSQEVGQGADTQYF
>.|TRBV7-2|TRBJ2-7|.
TGTGCCAGCAGCCCCACTAGCTTCGCAACCTACGAGCAGTACTTC
CASSPTSFATYEQYF
>.|TRBV7-2|TRBJ2-1|.
TGTGCCAGCAACCCGCCGGAGACATACGACAATGAGCAGTTCTTC
CASNPPETYDNEQFF
>few|TRBV20-1|TRBJ2-3|.
TGCAGTGCTAGATACTATCCTCCGGGCCCAAGTCCAGATACGCAGTATTTT
CSARYYPPGPSPDTQYF
>.|TRBV9|TRBJ1-5|.
TGTGCCAGGCAGCCCCAGCATTTT
CARQPQHF
>many|TRBV5-1|TRBJ2-5|.
TGCGCCAGCAGCCCCGCAACAGGGCAAGAGACCCAGTACTTC
CASSPATGQETQYF
>few|TRBV3-1|TRBJ2-3|.
TGTGCCAGCAGCCTCGACAGGTTACGAACGCAGTATTTT
CASSLDRLRTQYF
>.|TRBV18|TRBJ2-2|.
TGTGCCAGCTCACCGAGACAGTCGAACACCGGGGAGCTGTTTTTT
CASSPRQSNTGELFF
>.|TRBV10-3|TRBJ2-3|TRBD2
TGTGCCATCAGTGAGTCGACGGGGGGGGCAGATACGCAGTATTTT
CAISESTGGADTQYF
>.|TRBV6-5|TRBJ1-5|TRBD1
TGTGCCGGCAGGGGGAGGGCGGCTCAGCCCCAGCATTTT
CAGRGRAAQPQHF
>.|TRBV2|TRBJ2-1|TRBD2
TGTGCCAGCAGCCCGCTAGCGGGGGGAGCATATGAGCAGTTCTTC
CASSPLAGGAYEQFF
>many|TRBV7-9|TRBJ2-3|.
TGTGCCAGCAGCTTAGTGGCAGGCCACACAGATACGCAGTATTTT
CASSLVAGHTDTQYF
>few|TRBV24-1|TRBJ2-1|TRBD1
TGTGCCACCAGTGATTTTCCGACAGGGGGGCAGTTCTTC
CATSDFPTGGQFF
>few|TRBV10-1|TRBJ2-5|TRBD1
TGCGCCAGCAGTGAGGTGGGACAGATTTTGACCCAGTACTTC
CASSEVGQILTQYF
>few|TRBV5-8|TRBJ2-3|TRBD1
TGTGCCAGCAGCTTAAGACAGGGGACAAGCACAGATACGCAGTATTTT
CASSLRQGTSTDTQYF
>.|TRBV7-9|TRBJ2-3|.
TGTGCCAGCAGCCGAATGCCCACAGATACGCAGTATTTT
CASSRMPTDTQYF
>.|TRBV29-1|TRBJ2-3|TRBD2
TGCAGCGTTGAAGTAGCGGGTTCTAGCACAGATACGCAGTATTTT
CSVEVAGSSTDTQYF
>.|TRBV12-3/TRBV12-4|TRBJ2-7|.
TGTGCCAGCAGTTTCCGGGGAGAAATTAGCTCCTACGAGCAGTACTTC
CASSFRGEISSYEQYF
>.|TRBV14|TRBJ2-1|TRBD2
TGTGCCAGCAGCCTCGGGGAGCGGGGGGAGGGCTCCTACAATGAGCAGTTCTTC
CASSLGERGEGSYNEQFF
>.|TRBV6-1|TRBJ2-5|.
TGTGCCAGCAGTGACGCTACTGACAGGGGAGGGGAGACCCAGTACTTC
CASSDATDRGGETQYF
>.|TRBV21-1|TRBJ2-7|.
TGTGCCAGCAGCGCCCGGGACACTCCCTACGAGCAGTACTTC
CASSARDTPYEQYF